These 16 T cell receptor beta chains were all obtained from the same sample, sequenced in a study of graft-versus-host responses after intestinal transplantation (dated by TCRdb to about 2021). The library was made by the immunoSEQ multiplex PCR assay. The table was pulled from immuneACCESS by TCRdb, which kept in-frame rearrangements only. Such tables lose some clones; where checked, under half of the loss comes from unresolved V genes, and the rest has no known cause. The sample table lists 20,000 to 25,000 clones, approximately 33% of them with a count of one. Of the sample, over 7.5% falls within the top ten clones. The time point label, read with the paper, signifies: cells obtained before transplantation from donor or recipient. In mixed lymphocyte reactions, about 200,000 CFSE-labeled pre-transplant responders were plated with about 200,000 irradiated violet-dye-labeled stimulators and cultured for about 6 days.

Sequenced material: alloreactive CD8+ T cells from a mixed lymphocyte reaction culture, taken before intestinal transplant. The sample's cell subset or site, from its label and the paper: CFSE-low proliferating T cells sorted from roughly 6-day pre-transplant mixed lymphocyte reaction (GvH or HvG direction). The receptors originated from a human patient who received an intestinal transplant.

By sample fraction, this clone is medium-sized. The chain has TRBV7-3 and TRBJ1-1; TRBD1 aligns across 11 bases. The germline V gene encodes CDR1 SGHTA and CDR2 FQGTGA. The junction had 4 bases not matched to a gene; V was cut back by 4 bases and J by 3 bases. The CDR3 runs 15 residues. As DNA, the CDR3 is TGTGCCAGCAGCTCAGGGACAGGGGGATACACTGAAGCTTTCTTT. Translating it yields CASSSGTGGYTEAFF.

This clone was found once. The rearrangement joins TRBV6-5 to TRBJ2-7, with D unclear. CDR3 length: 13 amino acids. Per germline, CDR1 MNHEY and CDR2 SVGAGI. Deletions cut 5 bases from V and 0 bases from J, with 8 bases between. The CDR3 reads CASSPGYSYEQYF. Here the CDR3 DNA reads TGTGCCAGCAGTCCAGGATACTCCTACGAGCAGTACTTC.

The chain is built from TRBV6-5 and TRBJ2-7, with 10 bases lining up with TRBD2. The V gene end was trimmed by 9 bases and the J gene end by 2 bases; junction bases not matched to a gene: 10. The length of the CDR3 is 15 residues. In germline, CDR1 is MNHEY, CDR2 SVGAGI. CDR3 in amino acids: CASRGSGRLTYEQYF. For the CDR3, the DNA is TGTGCCAGTCGGGGTAGCGGGAGGCTCACCTACGAGCAGTACTTC.

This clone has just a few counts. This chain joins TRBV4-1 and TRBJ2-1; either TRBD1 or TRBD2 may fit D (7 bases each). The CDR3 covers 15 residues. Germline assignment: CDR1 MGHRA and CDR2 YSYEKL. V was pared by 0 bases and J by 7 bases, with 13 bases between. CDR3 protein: CASSQEAQGGNEQFF. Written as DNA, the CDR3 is TGCGCCAGCAGCCAAGAAGCGCAGGGGGGGAATGAGCAGTTCTTC.

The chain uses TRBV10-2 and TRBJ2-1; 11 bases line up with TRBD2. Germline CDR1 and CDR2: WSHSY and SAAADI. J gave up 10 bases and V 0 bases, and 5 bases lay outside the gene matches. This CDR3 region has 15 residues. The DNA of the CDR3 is TGCGCCAGCAGTGAGTCGGGACTAGCGGCCGCCGAGCAGTTCTTC. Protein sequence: CASSESGLAAAEQFF.

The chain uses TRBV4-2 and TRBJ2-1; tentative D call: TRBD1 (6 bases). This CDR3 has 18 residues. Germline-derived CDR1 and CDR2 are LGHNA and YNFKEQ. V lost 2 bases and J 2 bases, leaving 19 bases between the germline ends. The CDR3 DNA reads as TGTGCCAGCAGCCAACCCCCCCAGGACAGAAGGGCCTACAATGAGCAGTTCTTC. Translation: CASSQPPQDRRAYNEQFF.

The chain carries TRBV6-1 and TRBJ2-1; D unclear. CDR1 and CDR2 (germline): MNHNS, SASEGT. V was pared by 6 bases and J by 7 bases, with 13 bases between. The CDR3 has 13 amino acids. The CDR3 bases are TGTGCCAGCAGCCCCGCACTTTTGAATGAGCAGTTCTTC. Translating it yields CASSPALLNEQFF.

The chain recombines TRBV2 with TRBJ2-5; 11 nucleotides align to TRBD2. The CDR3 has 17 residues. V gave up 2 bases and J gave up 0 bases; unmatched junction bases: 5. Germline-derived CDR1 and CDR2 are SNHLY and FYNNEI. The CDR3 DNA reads TGTGCCAGCAGTGAACCAATGGGACTAGCGGACCAAGAGACCCAGTACTTC. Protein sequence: CASSEPMGLADQETQYF.

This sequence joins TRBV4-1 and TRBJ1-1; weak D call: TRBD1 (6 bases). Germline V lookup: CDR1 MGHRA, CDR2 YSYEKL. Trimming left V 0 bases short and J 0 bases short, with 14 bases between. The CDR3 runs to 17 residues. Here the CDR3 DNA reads TGCGCCAGCAGCCAAGAGGGGGCCCGGGCCTTGAACACTGAAGCTTTCTTT. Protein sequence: CASSQEGARALNTEAFF.

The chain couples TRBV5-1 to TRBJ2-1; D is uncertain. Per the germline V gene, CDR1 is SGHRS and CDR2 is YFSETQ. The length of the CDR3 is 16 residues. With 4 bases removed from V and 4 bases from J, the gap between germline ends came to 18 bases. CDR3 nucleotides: TGCGCCAGCAGCCCAGACCCTTCCGGAGATTACAATGAGCAGTTCTTC. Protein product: CASSPDPSGDYNEQFF.

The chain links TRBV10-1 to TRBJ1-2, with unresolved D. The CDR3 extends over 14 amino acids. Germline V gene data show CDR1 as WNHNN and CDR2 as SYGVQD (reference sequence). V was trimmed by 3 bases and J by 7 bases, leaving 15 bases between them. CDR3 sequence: CASSDEALVCGYTF. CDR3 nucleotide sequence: TGCGCCAGCAGTGACGAGGCGCTGGTCTGTGGCTACACCTTC.

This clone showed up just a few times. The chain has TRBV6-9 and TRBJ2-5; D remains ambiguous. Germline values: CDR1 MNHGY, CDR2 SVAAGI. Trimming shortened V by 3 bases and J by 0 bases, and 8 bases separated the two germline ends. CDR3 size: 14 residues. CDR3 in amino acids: CASSYLTHQETQYF. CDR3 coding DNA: TGTGCCAGCAGTTACCTTACCCACCAAGAGACCCAGTACTTC.

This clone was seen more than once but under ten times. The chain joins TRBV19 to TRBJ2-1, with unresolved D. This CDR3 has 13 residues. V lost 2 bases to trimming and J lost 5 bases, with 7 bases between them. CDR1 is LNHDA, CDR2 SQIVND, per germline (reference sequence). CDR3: CASSINDDNEQFF. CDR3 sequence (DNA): TGTGCCAGTAGTATAAACGACGACAATGAGCAGTTCTTC.

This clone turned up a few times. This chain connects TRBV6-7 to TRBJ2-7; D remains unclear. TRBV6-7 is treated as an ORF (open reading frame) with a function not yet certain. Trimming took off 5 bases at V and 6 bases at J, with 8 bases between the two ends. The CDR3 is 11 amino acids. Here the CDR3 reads CASSHGLEQYF. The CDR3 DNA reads TGTGCCAGCAGTCACGGCCTCGAGCAGTACTTC.

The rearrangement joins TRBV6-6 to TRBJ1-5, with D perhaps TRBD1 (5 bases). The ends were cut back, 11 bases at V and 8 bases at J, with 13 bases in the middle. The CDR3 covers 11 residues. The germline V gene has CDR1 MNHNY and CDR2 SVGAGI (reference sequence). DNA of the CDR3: TGTGCCGCGGGGCCTGGGGAGCCCCAGCATTTT. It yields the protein CAAGPGEPQHF.

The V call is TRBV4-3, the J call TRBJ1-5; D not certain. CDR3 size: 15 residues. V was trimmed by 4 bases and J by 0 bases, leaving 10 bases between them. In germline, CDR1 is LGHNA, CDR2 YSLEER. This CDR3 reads CASSLARHSNQPQHF. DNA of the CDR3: TGCGCCAGCAGCCTTGCCAGGCATAGCAATCAGCCCCAGCATTTT.